The 2 T cell receptor beta chains in this list originate from one sample, sequenced in a study of cytomegalovirus exposure and HLA in healthy donors. Libraries were prepared by immunoSEQ multiplex PCR; TCRdb keeps only in-frame clonotypes and omits some of them. The sample lists hundreds of thousands of clones, approximately 87% seen once, with 4.5% to 6% in the top ten. The sequenced sample consisted of PBMCs. These receptors came from a woman under 30 in good health and CMV-seronegative.

Turning to this clone: Other nucleotide sequences from this sample produce the same CDR3. This chain connects TRBV5-1 to TRBJ1-2, with no clear D. The CDR3 extends over 13 amino acids. V lost 0 bases to trimming and J lost 3 bases, with 6 bases between them. Germline V gives CDR1 SGHRS, CDR2 YFSETQ. For the CDR3, the DNA is TGCGCCAGCAGCTTGGACGGAGACTATGGCTACACCTTC. Translating gives CASSLDGDYGYTF.

The genes are TRBV2 and TRBJ1-1, with a tentative D call TRBD1 (5 bases). From germline, CDR1 is SNHLY and CDR2 FYNNEI. This CDR3 is built from 12 residues. The V end was cut by 3 bases, the J end by 5 bases, with 7 bases between. This CDR3 reads CASSEGTTEAFF. For the CDR3, the DNA is TGTGCCAGCAGTGAGGGGACTACTGAAGCTTTCTTT. The entire variable domain, with the rest obtained from reference TRBV2 and TRBJ1-1, is as follows: EPEVTQTPSHQVTQMGQEVILRCVPISNHLYFYWYRQILGQKVEFLVSFYNNEISEKSEIFDDQFSVERPDGSNFTLKIRSTKLEDSAMYFCASSEGTTEAFFGQGTRLTVV.